Each of the 9 T cell receptor beta chains below was sequenced from the same sample in a study of blood T cells in healthy people across ages. Primed by a sample-barcoded 5' primer and a J-beta primer mix, a second PCR proceeded for 7 to 11 cycles. TCRdb reprocessed the 5' RACE reads via MiXCR and lists one record per CDR3 protein. The data hold some 700,000 distinct CDR3 sequences, with roughly two fifths observed a single time. Material: blood. These receptors all come from a woman aged 55-69 years in good health.

The CDR3 loop is CASSLVRAEQYF. In DNA form, the CDR3 reads TGTGCCAGCAGCTTGGTCAGGGCCGAGCAGTACTTC. The rearrangement uses TRBV5-6 and TRBJ2-4; perhaps TRBD1 as D (5 bases). The DNA end is more similar to TRBJ2-7, so the J call may be wrong. The CDR3 runs 12 residues. Germline CDR1 and CDR2: SGHDT and YYEEEE.

The sample holds a few counts of this clonotype. V gene TRBV7-2 combines with J gene TRBJ2-7; D is unclear. Germline CDR1 reads SGHTA; CDR2 reads FQGNSA. The CDR3 runs to 11 residues. Trimming took 5 bases from V and 5 from J, leaving 7 bases between them. CDR3: CASSPRNEQYF. CDR3 sequence (DNA): TGTGCCAGCAGCCCGCGGAACGAGCAGTACTTC.

The chain uses TRBV2 and TRBJ2-3, with D uncertain. This CDR3 is built from 13 residues. The germline V gene encodes CDR1 SNHLY and CDR2 FYNNEI. With 7 bases removed from V and 4 bases from J, the gap between germline ends came to 12 bases. The CDR3 region is CASTREIADTQYF. The CDR3 nucleotides are TGTGCCAGCACCCGAGAGATCGCAGATACGCAGTATTTT.

This clonotype occurred a few times. The chain recombines TRBV6-5 with TRBJ2-5; the D gene is possibly TRBD2 (6 bases). The CDR3 covers 11 residues. Trimming removed 7 bases from V and 4 bases from J, with 7 bases in between. CDR1 is MNHEY and CDR2 is SVGAGI in the germline V gene. CDR3: CASMEGETQYF. For the CDR3, the DNA is TGTGCCAGCATGGAGGGAGAGACCCAGTACTTC.

The chain combines TRBV14 with TRBJ2-4; tentatively, D is TRBD1 or TRBD2 (6 bases each). The J call is in doubt because the DNA end fits TRBJ2-5 better. Germline V gives CDR1 SGHDN, CDR2 FVKESK. This CDR3 contains 16 residues. The CDR3 loop is CASSQAAGEVQETQYF. The CDR3 DNA reads as TGTGCCAGCAGCCAAGCGGCAGGGGAGGTCCAAGAGACCCAGTACTTC.

Remarks on this clonotype: A much larger clone is a single base away; this may be a read error. V and J are TRBV20-1 and TRBJ2-5; TRBD2 matches 11 bases. J gave up 11 bases and V 6 bases, and 14 bases lay outside the gene matches. Germline CDR1 reads DFQATT; CDR2 reads SNEGSKA (reference sequence). CDR3 size: 14 residues. CDR3 in amino acids: CSAQLAGVDNEQYF. The CDR3 DNA is TGCAGTGCACAACTAGCGGGGGTCGACAATGAGCAGTACTTC.

This chain connects TRBV2 to TRBJ2-1, with 13 nucleotides matching TRBD2. CDR1 is SNHLY, CDR2 FYNNEI, per germline. V dropped 5 bases and J dropped 6; count of bases not matched to a gene: 4. This CDR3 is built from 15 residues. The CDR3 reads CASSLLAGGVNEQFF. CDR3 DNA: TGTGCCAGCAGTTTACTAGCGGGGGGGGTCAATGAGCAGTTCTTC.

The chain is built from TRBV3-1 and TRBJ2-1; 10 bases map to TRBD2. Germline V gives CDR1 LGHDT, CDR2 YNNKEL (reference sequence). The CDR3 covers 17 residues. The V and J ends lost 2 bases and 7 bases, in that order; junction bases with no gene match: 11. The CDR3 DNA sequence: TGTGCCAGCAGCCAAAGAGGGCAGCGGGGGGGCCGAAATGAGCAGTTCTTC. Translation gives CASSQRGQRGGRNEQFF.

This clonotype appeared a few times. The chain joins TRBV7-6 to TRBJ2-7; D might be TRBD1 or TRBD2, each matching 5 bases. With 0 bases removed from V and 3 bases from J, the gap between germline ends came to 12 bases. The germline gives CDR1 SGHVS, CDR2 FNYEAQ. CDR3 length: 15 amino acids. The chain's CDR3 is CASSLAGGGVYEQYF. DNA of the CDR3: TGTGCCAGCAGCTTAGCGGGTGGGGGAGTCTACGAGCAGTACTTC.